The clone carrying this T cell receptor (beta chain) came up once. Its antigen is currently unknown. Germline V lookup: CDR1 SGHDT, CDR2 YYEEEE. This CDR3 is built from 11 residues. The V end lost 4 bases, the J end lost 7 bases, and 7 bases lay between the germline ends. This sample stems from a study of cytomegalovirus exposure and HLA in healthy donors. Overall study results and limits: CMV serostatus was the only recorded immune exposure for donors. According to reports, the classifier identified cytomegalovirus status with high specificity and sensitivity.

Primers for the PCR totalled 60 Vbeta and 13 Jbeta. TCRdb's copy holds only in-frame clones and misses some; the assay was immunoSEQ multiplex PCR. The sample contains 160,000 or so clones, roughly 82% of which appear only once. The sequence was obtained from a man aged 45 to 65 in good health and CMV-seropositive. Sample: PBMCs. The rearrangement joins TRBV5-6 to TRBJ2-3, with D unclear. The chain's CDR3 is CASSKQYTQYF. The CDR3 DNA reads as TGTGCCAGCAGCAAACAATATACGCAGTATTTT.